This TCR beta chain emerged from a study of OX40 agonist ivuxolimab in advanced cancers. Study information: Head and neck, renal cell, melanoma or hepatocellular carcinoma were the cancers that dose-escalation patients had. Prior anti-PD-1, anti-PD-L1 or anti-CTLA-4 therapy did not bar entry, and 30% to 40% had some. Study results and limitations: Expanded clones were, on average, more numerous among CD8+ T cells than CD4+. With doses of 0.1 to 3.0 mg/kg, CD4+ and CD8+ blood T cells had undergone clonal expansion by week 6.

For this clone: No antigen is known for it.

Using immunoSEQ multiplex PCR, the repertoire was profiled, and TCRdb retains in-frame clones only, with some absent. Of 30,000 to 40,000 clones listed, 76% are singletons. This TCR was recovered from an adult with an advanced solid tumor such as melanoma, head and neck, liver or kidney cancer. Sequencing used CD4+ or CD8+ T cells sorted from blood, obtained in a trial of the OX40 agonist ivuxolimab.

CDR3 in amino acids: CASSLGVWTSGGARETQYF. In DNA form, the CDR3 reads TGCGCCAGCAGCTTGGGAGTATGGACTAGCGGGGGGGCGAGAGAGACCCAGTACTTC. This chain joins TRBV5-1 and TRBJ2-5, with 15 bases that match TRBD2. Germline values: CDR1 SGHRS, CDR2 YFSETQ. Trimming removed 0 bases from V and 4 bases from J; junction bases left unmatched: 10. The CDR3 totals 19 residues.